Listed here are 2 T cell receptor beta chains from one sample, sequenced in a study of blood T cell repertoires in COVID-19. Produced via immunoSEQ multiplex PCR; TCRdb's table is partial and in-frame only. The data contain more than 85,000 clones, around 87% of them singletons. The specimen sequenced was peripheral blood. These receptor sequences come from a human donor in a cohort sampled during active COVID-19.

The CDR3 nucleotides read TGTGCCAGCCTATTAACCTACGAGCAGTACTTC. This gives the protein CASLLTYEQYF. The gene calls are TRBV2 and TRBJ2-7; D is undetermined. Trimming removed 8 bases at V and 2 bases at J, with 7 bases between. In germline, CDR1 is SNHLY, CDR2 FYNNEI. CDR3 size: 11 residues.

The chain has TRBV7-8 and TRBJ2-2, with 11 positions matching TRBD1. The CDR3 sequence is 15 residues long. The germline V gene encodes CDR1 SGHVS and CDR2 FQNEAQ. V trimming: 5 bases; J trimming: 8 bases; junction bases outside the gene matches: 7. CDR3 protein: CASSPGQGATGELFF. CDR3 bases: TGTGCCAGCAGCCCCGGACAGGGGGCAACGGGGGAGCTGTTTTTT.